The 28 T cell receptor beta chains in this list originate from one sample, sequenced in a study of blood T cells in healthy people across ages. Sample-barcoded 5' priming and a J-beta primer mix drove a second PCR of roughly 6 to 12 cycles. From the 5' RACE reads, TCRdb called clonotypes with MiXCR, one entry per CDR3 protein. This repertoire shows some 860,000 distinct CDR3 sequences, roughly 56% found once; its top ten account for 20% to 30%. What was sequenced was blood. The receptors come from a man in his forties or fifties in good health.

As for this clonotype: A read error may produce the germline difference seen at one junction end. The chain uses TRBV6-1 and TRBJ2-3; maybe TRBD2 (5 bases). This CDR3 has 17 residues. In germline, CDR1 is MNHNS, CDR2 SASEGT. CDR3 region: CAGSEQRLQTPPDTQYF. In DNA form, the CDR3 reads TGTGCCGGCAGTGAACAGAGACTACAAACCCCTCCGGATACGCAGTATTTT.

This clonotype was seen a few times. The chain employs TRBV5-1 and TRBJ1-6; D is unresolved. CDR1 SGHRS and CDR2 YFSETQ come from the germline V gene. Trimming stripped 6 bases from V and 5 bases from J, with 15 bases between. The CDR3 covers 15 residues. CDR3 DNA sequence: TGCGCCAGCAAGGACGGCAGCCTGAATAATTCACCCCTCCACTTT. Translation: CASKDGSLNNSPLHF.

This sequence joins TRBV20-1 and TRBJ2-5; D unclear. The germline V and J ends were trimmed by 1 base and 13 bases, with 16 bases remaining between them. CDR3 size: 12 residues. Germline values: CDR1 DFQATT, CDR2 SNEGSKA (reference sequence). CDR3 sequence (DNA): TGCAGTGCTAGAGGACCGAATTTACCCGCGTACTTC. It specifies CSARGPNLPAYF.

This chain uses TRBV14 with TRBJ2-3; 7 nucleotides line up with TRBD2. The CDR3 sequence is 14 residues long. CDR1 is SGHDN and CDR2 is FVKESK in the germline V gene. The ends lost 3 bases at V and 6 bases at J; junction bases unmatched: 6. The DNA for the CDR3 is TGTGCCAGCAGCCAGATGACTAGCTGGGATACGCAGTATTTT. It translates to CASSQMTSWDTQYF.

The V gene is TRBV28, the J gene TRBJ1-2; 7 bases map to TRBD1. The CDR3 has 14 residues. V dropped 1 base and J dropped 9; count of bases not matched to a gene: 8. The germline CDR1 and CDR2 sequences are MDHEN and SYDVKM. CDR3 residues: CASSLLDRNGRYTF. DNA of the CDR3: TGTGCCAGCAGTTTATTGGACAGGAACGGACGCTACACCTTC.

The rearrangement links TRBV20-1 to TRBJ2-7, with D uncertain. The CDR3 covers 13 residues. CDR1 and CDR2 (germline): DFQATT, SNEGSKA (reference sequence). V lost 0 bases, J lost 7 bases, and 13 bases lay in between. The CDR3: CSARDYETREQYF. In nucleotides, the CDR3 is TGCAGTGCTAGAGACTACGAGACAAGGGAGCAGTACTTC.

This chain links TRBV20-1 with TRBJ2-5; 8 nucleotides line up with TRBD2. Germline values: CDR1 DFQATT, CDR2 SNEGSKA (reference sequence). CDR3 size: 15 residues. V was clipped by 0 bases and J by 1 base; unmatched bases: 4. CDR3 sequence (DNA): TGCAGTGCTAGAGATCCCCTAGCGGGCCAAGAGACCCAGTACTTC. Its translation: CSARDPLAGQETQYF.

The chain links TRBV27 to TRBJ1-2, with D uncertain. Germline-derived CDR1 and CDR2 are MNHEY and SMNVEV (reference sequence). This CDR3 has 17 residues. Trimming stripped 3 bases from V and 1 base from J, with 18 bases between. Here the CDR3 reads CASSLLGRSSNNYGYTF. In DNA form, the CDR3 reads TGTGCCAGCAGTTTGTTAGGCAGAAGCTCAAATAACTATGGCTACACCTTC.

V gene TRBV15 combines with J gene TRBJ2-4; the match to TRBD1 covers 7 bases. With 0 bases clipped from V and 7 bases from J, the junction kept 12 bases outside the gene matches. Per the germline V gene, CDR1 is LNHNV and CDR2 is YYDKDF (reference sequence). This CDR3 region has 17 residues. CDR3 bases: TGTGCCACCAGCAGAGAAAGGGGTACAGGGGACCTTAACATTCAGTACTTC. Encoded protein: CATSRERGTGDLNIQYF.

This clonotype has only a few counts. The chain has TRBV9 and TRBJ2-5; 10 positions match TRBD1. This CDR3 is 16 amino acids long. V dropped 0 bases and J dropped 0; count of bases not matched to a gene: 2. Germline V gives CDR1 SGDLS, CDR2 YYNGEE. CDR3 loop: CASSVGDRGHQETQYF. Here the CDR3 DNA reads TGTGCCAGCAGCGTAGGGGACAGGGGACACCAAGAGACCCAGTACTTC.

In the case of this clonotype: A junction end diverges from the germline sequence, so it may reflect a read error. This chain links TRBV6-1 with TRBJ2-7; no clear D gene. Germline V CDR1 and CDR2: MNHNS, SASEGT. This CDR3 spans 12 amino acids. The CDR3 here is CASSQAAREQYF. CDR3 in DNA: TGTGCCAGCAGTCAAGCTGCTAGAGAGCAGTACTTC.

The sample holds a few counts of this clonotype. The rearrangement uses TRBV12-3 or TRBV12-4 and TRBJ1-5, with D perhaps TRBD1 (5 bases). With 6 bases removed from V and 7 bases from J, the gap between germline ends came to 25 bases. This CDR3 region has 17 residues. CDR3 DNA: TGTGCCAGCAGCCCTGGGGCCAGTGGAATCGTCGTGCAGCCCCAGCATTTT. It is translated as CASSPGASGIVVQPQHF.

The chain employs TRBV29-1 and TRBJ2-1; weak D call: TRBD2 (6 bases). The CDR3 sequence is 14 residues long. Germline CDR1 is SQVTM and CDR2 is ANQGSEA. Trimming took 8 bases from V and 6 from J, leaving 20 bases between them. CDR3 protein: CSLRGSTRSNEQFF. Written as DNA, the CDR3 is TGCAGCTTGCGGGGTAGCACGAGGAGCAATGAGCAGTTCTTC.

The J gene is TRBJ1-2, the V gene TRBV6-5, with 8 nucleotides matching TRBD1. The V segment lost 6 bases and the J segment 4 bases; nucleotides outside the gene matches: 7. This CDR3 has 14 residues. Germline loops: CDR1 MNHEY, CDR2 SVGAGI. The CDR3 here is CASSNGQGFYGYTF. Here the CDR3 DNA reads TGTGCCAGCAGCAACGGACAGGGCTTCTATGGCTACACCTTC.

This clonotype was counted a few times. The DNA is omitted, as the CDR3 cannot be located on it reliably, and the CDR3 follows TCRdb's listing. The V call is TRBV11-2, the J call TRBJ1-1; the table assigns TRBD1, which was not confirmed against the DNA. The CDR3 extends over 23 residues, inclusive of both ends. The germline gives CDR1 SGHAT, CDR2 FQNNGV. The CDR3 here is CASSSQLYGYTFGSGTVDTEAFF.

The chain links TRBV11-2 to TRBJ2-4, with D perhaps TRBD2 (6 bases). The J call may be faulty, since TRBJ2-7 better matches the DNA end. The CDR3 totals 13 residues. The germline V gene encodes CDR1 SGHAT and CDR2 FQNNGV. CDR3 protein: CASSSPGGFEQYF. The CDR3 nucleotides are TGTGCCAGCAGCTCCCCTGGGGGGTTCGAGCAGTACTTC.

This clonotype has only one observation. The chain joins TRBV5-1 to TRBJ2-3, with TRBD2 identical over 9 bases. V was pared by 0 bases and J by 4 bases, with 6 bases of the junction left unmatched. The germline CDR1 and CDR2 sequences are SGHRS and YFSETQ. This CDR3 is 16 amino acids long. The CDR3 protein is CASSLVSSGAADTQYF. The CDR3 nucleotides read TGCGCCAGCAGCTTGGTCTCTAGCGGGGCCGCAGATACGCAGTATTTT.

To note about this clonotype: The junction differs from germline at one of its ends, possibly a read error. The chain uses TRBV5-5 and TRBJ2-1; D uncertain. Germline V CDR1 and CDR2: SGHKS, YYEKEE (reference sequence). CDR3 length: 16 residues. CDR3 DNA sequence: TGTGCCAGCAGCTTTGGTCCCCAGCAGTCCTACAATGAGCGGTTCTTC. Protein sequence: CASSFGPQQSYNERFF.

The CDR3 spells CASSPTSGRGKEQFF. CDR3 nucleotide sequence: TGTGCCAGCAGTCCTACTAGCGGGCGAGGGAAAGAGCAGTTCTTC. The gene calls are TRBV12-3 or TRBV12-4 and TRBJ2-1, with TRBD2 identical over 9 bases. V trimming: 5 bases; J trimming: 10 bases; junction bases outside the gene matches: 12. The CDR3 extends over 15 amino acids.

CDR3 bases: TGTGCCAGCAGTTCAACCTCGGGGGGAAAGTTCGATGAGCAGTTCTTC. Its protein product is CASSSTSGGKFDEQFF. The chain recombines TRBV13 with TRBJ2-1; 7 bases agree with TRBD2. Germline assignment: CDR1 PRHDT and CDR2 FYEKMQ (reference sequence). The junction had 16 bases not matched to a gene; V was cut back by 6 bases and J by 8 bases. The CDR3 spans 16 residues.

CDR3 sequence (DNA): TGTGCCAGCAGTTACCCGACAGGGTCTGGGGCCAACGTCCTGACTTTC. It is translated as CASSYPTGSGANVLTF. The rearrangement joins TRBV6-2 or TRBV6-3 to TRBJ2-6; TRBD1 matches 7 bases. This CDR3 contains 16 residues. Trimming cost V 2 bases and J 1 base; bases outside gene matches: 2. Germline V CDR1 and CDR2: MNHEY, SVGEGT.

The J gene is TRBJ2-2, the V gene TRBV7-2; 9 bases are a match to TRBD2. CDR1 and CDR2 from the germline V gene are SGHTA and FQGNSA. Losses at the gene ends were 5 bases for V and 2 bases for J; bases not matched to a gene: 6. The CDR3 totals 16 residues. CDR3 in amino acids: CASSPTSGLNTGELFF. For the CDR3, the DNA is TGTGCCAGCAGCCCAACTAGCGGGTTAAACACCGGGGAGCTGTTTTTT. Combining the CDR3 with reference TRBV7-2 and TRBJ2-2 gives the whole variable domain GAGVSQSPSNKVTEKGKDVELRCDPISGHTALYWYRQSLGQGLEFLIYFQGNSAPDKSGLPSDRFSAERTGGSVSTLTIQRTQQEDSAVYLCASSPTSGLNTGELFFGEGSRLTVL.

CDR3 in DNA: TGTGCCAGCAGCGTTCGTTTCGGGGGGTACACAGATACGCAGTATTTT. Encoded protein: CASSVRFGGYTDTQYF. This rearrangement joins TRBV7-2 to TRBJ2-3; 7 bases align to TRBD2. Germline V gene sequence: CDR1 SGHTA, CDR2 FQGNSA. This CDR3 spans 16 amino acids. The J segment lost 2 bases and the V segment lost 5 bases, leaving 10 bases of the junction unmatched.

This sequence joins TRBV7-9 and TRBJ2-5; tentatively, D is TRBD1 or TRBD2 (5 bases each). Germline V lookup: CDR1 SEHNR, CDR2 FQNEAQ (reference sequence). The CDR3 spans 14 residues. V gave up 8 bases and J gave up 11 bases, with 24 bases separating them. In nucleotides, the CDR3 is TGTGCCAGCCGTAAAGGGACGTTTTACAATGAGCAGTACTTC. As protein: CASRKGTFYNEQYF.

The rearrangement links TRBV7-9 to TRBJ2-1; a possible D gene is TRBD1 (6 bases). Between the trimmed V and J ends, which lost 6 bases and 8 bases, there was a span of 14 bases. The germline CDR1 and CDR2 sequences are SEHNR and FQNEAQ (reference sequence). The CDR3 length is 13 residues. CDR3 loop: CASRIQGADEQFF. DNA for the CDR3: TGTGCCAGCAGGATACAGGGTGCGGATGAGCAGTTCTTC.

This clonotype occurred a few times. V gene TRBV27 combines with J gene TRBJ1-1, with D uncertain. V shed 7 bases and J shed 1 base, with 13 bases lying between them. The CDR3 has 14 residues. CDR1 and CDR2 from the germline V gene are MNHEY and SMNVEV (reference sequence). The DNA of the CDR3 is TGTGCCAGCACCTTAGGTCTGGGGAACACTGAAGCTTTCTTT. Amino acid sequence: CASTLGLGNTEAFF.

This clonotype was observed a handful of times. The gene calls are TRBV20-1 and TRBJ1-5, with 9 positions matching TRBD1. The length of the CDR3 is 14 residues. The J segment lost 9 bases and the V segment lost 5 bases, leaving 11 bases of the junction unmatched. Germline V CDR1 and CDR2: DFQATT, SNEGSKA (reference sequence). In DNA, the CDR3 is TGCAGTGCTTCGGGACAGGGCCCGGGGGGGCCCCAGCATTTT. Its translation: CSASGQGPGGPQHF.

This clonotype was seen only once. The V gene is TRBV7-2, the J gene TRBJ2-1; TRBD2 agrees at 11 bases. CDR1 and CDR2 from the germline V gene are SGHTA and FQGNSA. J lost 6 bases, V lost 5 bases, and 9 bases had no gene match. This CDR3 spans 16 amino acids. The CDR3 region is CASSPEATSGTNEQFF. CDR3 nucleotide sequence: TGTGCCAGCAGCCCCGAAGCGACTAGCGGGACCAATGAGCAGTTCTTC.